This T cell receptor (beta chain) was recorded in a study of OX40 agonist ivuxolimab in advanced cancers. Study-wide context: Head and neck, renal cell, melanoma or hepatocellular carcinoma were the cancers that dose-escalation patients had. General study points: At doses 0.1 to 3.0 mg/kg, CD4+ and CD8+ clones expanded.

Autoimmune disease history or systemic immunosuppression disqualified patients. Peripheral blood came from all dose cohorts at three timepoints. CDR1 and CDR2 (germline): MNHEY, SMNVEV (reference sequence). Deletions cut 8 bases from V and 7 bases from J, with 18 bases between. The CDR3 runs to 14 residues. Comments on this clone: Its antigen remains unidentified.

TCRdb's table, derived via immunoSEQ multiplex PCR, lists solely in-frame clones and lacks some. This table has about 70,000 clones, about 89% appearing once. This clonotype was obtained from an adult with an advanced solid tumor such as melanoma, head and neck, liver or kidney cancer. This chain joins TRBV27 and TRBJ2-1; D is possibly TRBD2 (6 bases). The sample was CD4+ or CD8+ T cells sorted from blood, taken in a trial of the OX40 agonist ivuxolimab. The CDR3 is CASSPRGGGNEQFF. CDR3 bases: TGTGCCAGCTCCCCGCGGGGAGGAGGGAATGAGCAGTTCTTC.